Described below is a single T cell receptor (beta chain) sequence and its context. Antigen specificity is unknown. The data belong to a study of shared clonotypes between healthy human individuals. Naive CD8 populations comprised CD45RO-negative cells positively selected for CCR7, excluding terminally differentiated effector memory CD45RA+ cells. Roughly 210 ng DNA, 30,000 or so T cell genomes, went into each sorted-subset replicate PCR. Assay used: immunoSEQ multiplex PCR; TCRdb lists only in-frame clones, some missing. The table records approximately 720,000 clones, about 90% of them present only once. Broader study findings: Around 4.7% of naive CD4 clonotypes were shared across a handful of donors.

V lost 0 bases and J 3 bases, leaving 5 bases between the germline ends. CDR3 length: 14 amino acids. Germline CDR1 is MNHEY and CDR2 is SMNVEV (reference sequence). The rearrangement links TRBV27 to TRBJ1-4; D is unresolved. Sequencing was performed on naive CD8+ T cells sorted from blood. This TCR was sampled from a man between 25 and 39 years old in good health. For the CDR3, the DNA is TGTGCCAGCAGTTTATCCCCGGCTAATGAAAAACTGTTTTTT. It yields the protein CASSLSPANEKLFF.